This is a list of T cell receptor beta chains from one sample in a study of T-cell memory formation after mild COVID-19. MiXCR, run by TCRdb on the 5' RACE reads, gives a single entry per CDR3 protein. The sample lists over 400,000 distinct CDR3 sequences; roughly a quarter were seen once. The sample taken for sequencing was PBMCs or a T cell subset sorted from them (not recorded which). The receptors come from an adult woman who had mild COVID-19 (a few samples of this study predate the infection). Cell type and time point are not known. Each CDR3 is given with its conserved first and last residue. The order of the fields is D gene, V gene, J gene, clone size, CDR3 DNA, CDR3 protein. The D gene is left open where the match is weak. Expanded clones get a size class; other rows say once, few or many, or leave the size out.

>NA|TRBV7-2|TRBJ2-7|few
TGTGCCAGCAGCTTAGGGTCGGGAGAGGGCTACGAGCAGTACTTC
CASSLGSGEGYEQYF
>TRBD1|TRBV5-1|TRBJ2-1|NA
TGCGCCAGCAGCTTCGGACAGGGGGCATCAAATGAGCAGTTCTTC
CASSFGQGASNEQFF
>TRBD1|TRBV5-1|TRBJ2-7|few
TGCGCCAGCAGAGGGACAGGGGGTAGTATATCGCGGGAGCAGTACTTC
CASRGTGGSISREQYF
>TRBD2|TRBV6-1|TRBJ2-1|few
TGTGCCAGCAGTGAGCTAGCGGGAGGGCGCGAGCAGTTCTTC
CASSELAGGREQFF
>NA|TRBV14|TRBJ2-7|NA
TGTGCCAGCAGCCAAGATTCCCAACCCTACGAGCAGTACTTC
CASSQDSQPYEQYF
>NA|TRBV29-1|TRBJ1-2|NA
TGCAGCGTTGTAGTCACAGGGACCAACTATGGCTACACCTTC
CSVVVTGTNYGYTF
>TRBD1|TRBV12-3/TRBV12-4|TRBJ2-7|many
TGTGCCAGCAGTGTGACAGGGTTTTACGAGCAGTACTTC
CASSVTGFYEQYF
>NA|TRBV5-1|TRBJ1-5|NA
TGCGCCAGCAGTCCGGGGGTCAATCAGCCCCAGCATTTT
CASSPGVNQPQHF
>TRBD1|TRBV19|TRBJ2-2|few
TGTGCCAGTAGTCCTAGCAGGGGGTCTTCCGGGGAGCTGTTTTTT
CASSPSRGSSGELFF
>NA|TRBV12-3/TRBV12-4|TRBJ2-2|NA
TGTGCCAGCAGTTTAGCGCTGGGGGGATCGACCGGGGAGCTGTTTTTT
CASSLALGGSTGELFF
>NA|TRBV18|TRBJ2-7|NA
TGTGCCAGCTCACCTTTTACAGCCTACGAGCAGTACTTC
CASSPFTAYEQYF
>NA|TRBV25-1|TRBJ2-2|once
TGTGCCGCCACGGGACTTCGCGGGGAGCTGTTTTTT
CAATGLRGELFF
>TRBD1|TRBV24-1|TRBJ2-1|few
TGTGCCACCAGTGACTACAGGGGGCTCAATGAGCAGTTCTTC
CATSDYRGLNEQFF
>NA|TRBV10-3|TRBJ2-7|NA
TGTGCCATCAGTGACACCTACGAGCAGTACTTC
CAISDTYEQYF
>NA|TRBV7-9|TRBJ1-1|few
TGTGCCAGCAGCTTGGAAGTCGAAAACACTGAAGCTTTCTTT
CASSLEVENTEAFF
>NA|TRBV24-1|TRBJ1-5|NA
TGTGCCACCAGTGATTTAGGGAGTTACCAGCCCCAGCATTTT
CATSDLGSYQPQHF
>TRBD1|TRBV24-1|TRBJ2-7|NA
TGTGCCACCAGTGATTCCGTAACAGGGGGCATCTACGAGCAGTACTTC
CATSDSVTGGIYEQYF
>TRBD2|TRBV12-3/TRBV12-4|TRBJ2-1|few
TGTGCCAGCAAAATAGCGGGGGCGACCTACAATGAGCAGTTCTTC
CASKIAGATYNEQFF
>NA|TRBV20-1|TRBJ2-1|few
TGCAGTGCTAGGAGGCCGCGGGGTTACTCCTACAATGAGCAGTTCTTC
CSARRPRGYSYNEQFF
>TRBD1|TRBV12-3/TRBV12-4|TRBJ1-1|NA
TGTGCCAGCAGTTTAGACCCCAGGGGGTACACTGAAGCTTTCTTT
CASSLDPRGYTEAFF
>NA|TRBV11-3|TRBJ2-3|few
TGTGCCAGCAGTTGGAGACAGGGCACAGATACGCAGTATTTT
CASSWRQGTDTQYF
>NA|TRBV7-7|TRBJ1-1|many
TGTGCCAGCAGCCCCCTAAGGAACACTGAAGCTTTCTTT
CASSPLRNTEAFF
>NA|TRBV7-9|TRBJ2-5|many
TGTGCCAGCCTAGGGACGAACGAAGAGACCCAGTACTTC
CASLGTNEETQYF
>TRBD2|TRBV7-9|TRBJ2-3|NA
TGTGCCAGCAGCAAAAAGACTAGCGGGAGTAACCGTCCCACAGATACGCAGTATTTT
CASSKKTSGSNRPTDTQYF
>NA|TRBV5-4|TRBJ1-2|few
TGTGCCAGCAGCTCCCCTGGCTCACATGGCTACACCTTC
CASSSPGSHGYTF
>NA|TRBV20-1|TRBJ2-3|NA
TGCAGTGCTAGCCCCCGATCTAGCGAGCTTACGCAGTATTTT
CSASPRSSELTQYF
>TRBD1|TRBV20-1|TRBJ2-7|NA
TGCAGTGCTAGAGAGGACAGGTACGGGGAGCAGTACTTC
CSAREDRYGEQYF
>TRBD1|TRBV5-1|TRBJ1-2|NA
TGCGCCAGCAGCTGGGGACAGCTAAACTATGGCTACACCTTC
CASSWGQLNYGYTF
>NA|TRBV10-3|TRBJ2-1|few
TGTGCCATCAGTGAGGGAATTGGGTCCTTTTACAATGAGCAGTTCTTC
CAISEGIGSFYNEQFF
>TRBD2|TRBV19|TRBJ2-7|NA
TGTGCCAGTAGCCCCCTAGCGGGGTTCTCATACGAGCAGTACTTC
CASSPLAGFSYEQYF
>NA|TRBV7-9|TRBJ1-1|few
TGTGCCAGCAGCTTAGCGCCGGGAAACACTGAAGCTTTCTTT
CASSLAPGNTEAFF
>NA|TRBV13|TRBJ2-3|NA
TGTGCCAGCAGCCCACAAAGAAATACGCAGTATTTT
CASSPQRNTQYF
>TRBD1|TRBV5-1|TRBJ2-2|many
TGCGCCAGCAGCTTGCAGGGGGTCGGCACCGGGGAGCTGTTTTTT
CASSLQGVGTGELFF
>NA|TRBV9|TRBJ2-2|few
TGTGCCAGCAGCGCTAGTACGGTACCGAGCACCGGGGAGCTGTTTTTT
CASSASTVPSTGELFF
>NA|TRBV6-5|TRBJ2-2|NA
TGTGCCAGTAGATACGCGAACACCGGGGAGCTGTTTTTT
CASRYANTGELFF
>TRBD1|TRBV20-1|TRBJ2-7|few
TGCAGTGCTAGTCACAGGGGGTCCTACGAGCAGTACTTC
CSASHRGSYEQYF
>TRBD2|TRBV7-2|TRBJ2-2|few
TGTGCCAGCATCTCTGGACTAGTAACCGGGGAGCTGTTTTTT
CASISGLVTGELFF
>NA|TRBV7-3|TRBJ2-1|few
TGTGCCAGCAGCTCTGAATTGGGGGGAATAGCTACCTACAATGAGCAGTTCTTC
CASSSELGGIATYNEQFF
>NA|TRBV5-1|TRBJ1-5|NA
TGCGCCAGCAGCTTGACATGGAAAGGGCAGCCCCAGCATTTT
CASSLTWKGQPQHF
>TRBD2|TRBV12-3/TRBV12-4|TRBJ2-5|NA
TGTGCCAGCAGTTCCCGACTAGCGGGAGTATCGGAGACCCAGTACTTC
CASSSRLAGVSETQYF
>TRBD2|TRBV11-1|TRBJ2-5|NA
TGTGCCAGCAGCTTAGCCCTAGCGGGAGATTTCGAGACCCAGTACTTC
CASSLALAGDFETQYF
>NA|TRBV6-5|TRBJ2-7|NA
TGTGCCAGCAGTTACTCGCCGAACAGCGATTACGAGCAGTACTTC
CASSYSPNSDYEQYF
>TRBD1|TRBV7-9|TRBJ2-2|NA
TGTGCCAGCCAAAGACAGGGGGACACCGGGGAGCTGTTTTTT
CASQRQGDTGELFF
>NA|TRBV18|TRBJ1-5|NA
TGTGCCAGCTCACCCGGACAGACGGGGGGTCAGCCCCAGCATTTT
CASSPGQTGGQPQHF
>TRBD2|TRBV4-3|TRBJ2-4|few
TGCGCCAGCAGCCAGGGACTAGAAGCTTCAATTCAGTACTTC
CASSQGLEASIQYF
>NA|TRBV25-1|TRBJ1-4|few
TGTGCCAGCAGTGACACCCTCACGGGGGGGGGTGAAAAACTGTTTTTT
CASSDTLTGGGEKLFF
>TRBD1|TRBV5-1|TRBJ2-3|many
TGCGCCAGCAGCGACGGGACAGGGCAGGGAGATACGCAGTATTTT
CASSDGTGQGDTQYF
>NA|TRBV29-1|TRBJ2-1|NA
TGCAGCGTTGTGGACTACTACGGTGAGCAGTTCTTC
CSVVDYYGEQFF
>NA|TRBV5-4|TRBJ2-4|few
TGTGCCAGCAGCTCATATGAACACATTCAGTACTTC
CASSSYEHIQYF
>NA|TRBV9|TRBJ1-2|NA
TGTGCCAGCAGCGTAGCAATAGGGCATGGCTACACCTTC
CASSVAIGHGYTF
>NA|TRBV18|TRBJ1-4|few
TGTGCCAGCTCACCAGCCTTGATTAATGAAAAACTGTTTTTT
CASSPALINEKLFF
>TRBD2|TRBV7-9|TRBJ2-7|many
TGTGCCAGCAGCTTAGTGGTAGCGGGTTCGGAGGAGCAGTACTTC
CASSLVVAGSEEQYF
>TRBD2|TRBV5-1|TRBJ2-3|NA
TGCGCCAGCAGCTTGTTGGGAGCGGGGGGGCCTACAGATACGCAGTATTTT
CASSLLGAGGPTDTQYF
>NA|TRBV5-1|TRBJ2-5|NA
TGCGCCAGCAGCTTGGCCGACCAAGAGACCCAGTACTTC
CASSLADQETQYF
>NA|TRBV7-3|TRBJ2-2|few
TGTGCCAGCAGCTTAGTAACTTCCACCGGGGAGCTGTTTTTT
CASSLVTSTGELFF
>NA|TRBV11-3|TRBJ1-1|few
TGTGCCAGCAGCTTCCCGACAGCTGAAGCTTTCTTT
CASSFPTAEAFF
>NA|TRBV2|TRBJ2-3|NA
TGTGCCAGCAGTAAGACAACTTACACAGATACGCAGTATTTT
CASSKTTYTDTQYF
>NA|TRBV6-1|TRBJ1-1|few
TGTGCCAGCAGTGAGGGCCACGAAGACACTGAAGCTTTCTTT
CASSEGHEDTEAFF
>TRBD2|TRBV11-2|TRBJ2-1|NA
TGTGCCAGCAGCTTCTCAGCGGGGGGGCGGAATGAGCAGTTCTTC
CASSFSAGGRNEQFF
>NA|TRBV6-5|TRBJ2-7|NA
TGTGCCAGCAGTTACTTTCGGGATAGTACCTACGAGCAGTACTTC
CASSYFRDSTYEQYF